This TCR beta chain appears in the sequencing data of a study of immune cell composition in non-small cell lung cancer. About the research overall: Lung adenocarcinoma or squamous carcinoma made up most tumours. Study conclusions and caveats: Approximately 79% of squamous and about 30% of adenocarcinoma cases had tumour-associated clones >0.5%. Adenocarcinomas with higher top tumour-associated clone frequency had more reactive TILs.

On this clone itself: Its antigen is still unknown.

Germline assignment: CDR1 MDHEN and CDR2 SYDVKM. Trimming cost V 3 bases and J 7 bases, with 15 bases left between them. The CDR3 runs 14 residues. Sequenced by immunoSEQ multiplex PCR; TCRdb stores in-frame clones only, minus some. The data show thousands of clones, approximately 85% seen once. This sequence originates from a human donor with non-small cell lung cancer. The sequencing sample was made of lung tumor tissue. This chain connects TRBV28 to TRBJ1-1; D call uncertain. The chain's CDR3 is CASSFWQSGNEAFF. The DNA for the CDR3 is TGTGCCAGCAGTTTCTGGCAGAGCGGGAATGAAGCTTTCTTT.